The 29 T cell receptor beta chains below were found in one sample sequenced in a study of low-dose radiotherapy and immunotherapy resistance in tumors (dated by TCRdb to between 2021 and 2023). The time point label, read with the paper, signifies: before trial treatment. Sequencing relied on an Illumina MiniSeq. TCRs were amplified with Phusion for approximately 20 PCR cycles using a constant-region primer together with the adapter attached to the V primers. Starting from the raw public reads, TCRdb applied fastp trimming at Q25, assembled clones with MiXCR and retained in-frame beta chains. Rows with one shared CDR3 protein collapse into an entry with the most common genes and DNA. This sample lists tens of thousands of distinct CDR3 sequences; approximately 12% were detected once. Approximately 6.2% of the sample rests with the top ten. Material: PBMCs, obtained before treatment. The receptor source for this set is a female donor with ovarian cancer.

This clonotype was detected only once. The J gene is TRBJ1-5, the V gene TRBV12-3 or TRBV12-4; 8 positions agree with TRBD1. J lost 6 bases, V lost 8 bases, and 3 bases had no gene match. The CDR3 totals 12 residues. The CDR3 DNA is TGTGCCAGCCAGGGGGCAGGTCAGCCCCAGCATTTT. It specifies CASQGAGQPQHF.

This clonotype is labeled as medium-sized. Its ends do not fully match the called genes, so a read error is possible. The CDR3 here is CASSLEQGAYNEQFF. CDR3 nucleotide sequence: TGTGCCAGCAGCTTGGAACAGGGGGCATACAATGAGCAGTTCTTC. The chain combines TRBV5-1 with TRBJ2-1; TRBD1 matches at 9 bases. The germline gives CDR1 SGHRS, CDR2 YFSETQ. The CDR3 runs to 15 residues.

The chain recombines TRBV9 with TRBJ2-1; the match to TRBD1 covers 9 bases. There are 16 residues in the CDR3. Germline V gives CDR1 SGDLS, CDR2 YYNGEE. Unmatched junction bases numbered 7, after V lost 0 bases and J lost 6 bases. CDR3 amino acids: CASSVVAGQGANEQFF. The CDR3 coding sequence is TGTGCCAGCAGCGTAGTGGCGGGACAGGGTGCCAATGAGCAGTTCTTC. Looking up the rest from reference TRBV9 and TRBJ2-1 gives the full variable domain: DSGVTQTPKHLITATGQRVTLRCSPRSGDLSVYWYQQSLDQGLQFLIQYYNGEERAKGNILERFSAQQFPDLHSELNLSSLELGDSALYFCASSVVAGQGANEQFFGPGTRLTVL.

This clonotype was recorded at least ten times. The gene calls are TRBV29-1 and TRBJ2-7; D perhaps matches TRBD2 (5 bases). Germline V gene sequence: CDR1 SQVTM, CDR2 ANQGSEA. This CDR3 region has 13 residues. V shed 6 bases and J shed 1 base, with 13 bases lying between them. DNA of the CDR3: TGCAGCGTGATCCGACGGGATTCCTACGAGCAGTACTTC. Amino acids: CSVIRRDSYEQYF.

This clonotype was observed many times. The gene calls are TRBV18 and TRBJ1-6; TRBD1 aligns across 7 bases. Germline trimming cut 3 bases from V and 6 bases from J; bases unmatched to any gene: 11. This CDR3 region has 17 residues. The germline CDR1 and CDR2 sequences are KGHSH and LQKENI. CDR3 region: CASSPQFYRGGNSPLHF. In nucleotides, the CDR3 is TGTGCCAGCTCACCCCAATTTTACAGGGGAGGTAATTCACCCCTCCACTTT.

A few counts support this clonotype. The CDR3 protein is CSARARGSGELFF. Here the CDR3 DNA reads TGCAGTGCCCGGGCCCGAGGTTCCGGGGAGCTGTTTTTT. The chain has TRBV20-1 and TRBJ2-2; D uncertain. Trimming removed 6 bases from V and 6 bases from J, with 14 bases in between. Germline lookup yields CDR1 DFQATT and CDR2 SNEGSKA (reference sequence). This CDR3 contains 13 residues.

This clonotype was recorded many times. The chain links TRBV9 to TRBJ2-6; D gene ambiguous. The CDR3 totals 16 residues. The germline V and J ends were trimmed by 4 bases and 0 bases, with 11 bases remaining between them. Germline V gene data show CDR1 as SGDLS and CDR2 as YYNGEE. This chain's CDR3 is CASSTRLFSGANVLTF. The DNA for the CDR3 is TGTGCCAGCAGCACAAGACTTTTCTCTGGGGCCAACGTCCTGACTTTC.

This clonotype was detected ten times or more. V usage is TRBV10-3 and J usage is TRBJ2-1, with D perhaps TRBD1 (6 bases). The V end was cut by 4 bases, the J end by 9 bases, with 16 bases between. The germline gives CDR1 ENHRY, CDR2 SYGVKD. There are 14 residues in the CDR3. This CDR3 reads CAISGHTGQGEQFF. The CDR3, as DNA: TGTGCCATCAGTGGGCATACAGGGCAGGGTGAGCAGTTCTTC.

This clonotype was seen at least ten times. This sequence joins TRBV2 and TRBJ2-1, with 10 bases identical to TRBD1. This CDR3 contains 17 residues. CDR1 and CDR2 from the germline V gene are SNHLY and FYNNEI. V lost 7 bases, J lost 1 base, and 10 bases stayed unmatched. The CDR3 bases are TGTGCCAGCACTCCCGGGACAGGGGATCGGTCCTACAATGAGCAGTTCTTC. It translates to CASTPGTGDRSYNEQFF. Supplemented by reference TRBV2 and TRBJ2-1, the full variable domain reads EPEVTQTPSHQVTQMGQEVILRCVPISNHLYFYWYRQILGQKVEFLVSFYNNEISEKSEIFDDQFSVERPDGSNFTLKIRSTKLEDSAMYFCASTPGTGDRSYNEQFFGPGTRLTVL.

Ten or more counts support this clonotype. This sequence joins TRBV11-2 and TRBJ2-5; 9 bases align to TRBD2. CDR3 size: 15 residues. The V segment lost 5 bases and the J segment 4 bases; nucleotides outside the gene matches: 8. Germline lookup yields CDR1 SGHAT and CDR2 FQNNGV. Written as DNA, the CDR3 is TGTGCCAGCAGCCATAGCGGGAGTAAGGGAGAGACCCAGTACTTC. Translation: CASSHSGSKGETQYF.

This clonotype was recorded many times. CDR3 DNA: TGCGCCAGCAGCCGCAACCCCAAGGGCGACGAGCAGTACTTC. Its protein product is CASSRNPKGDEQYF. The chain employs TRBV5-1 and TRBJ2-7; D ambiguous. The CDR3 is 14 amino acids. V was cut by 4 bases and J by 5 bases, with 16 bases left in between. Germline CDR1 is SGHRS and CDR2 is YFSETQ. The whole variable domain, filled in from reference TRBV5-1 and TRBJ2-7, reads KAGVTQTPRYLIKTRGQQVTLSCSPISGHRSVSWYQQTPGQGLQFLFEYFSETQRNKGNFPGRFSGRQFSNSRSEMNVSTLELGDSALYLCASSRNPKGDEQYFGPGTRLTVT.

This clonotype was seen repeatedly, ten times or more. This rearrangement joins TRBV6-6 to TRBJ1-5; a possible D gene is TRBD1 (5 bases). CDR1 MNHNY and CDR2 SVGAGI come from the germline V gene (reference sequence). There are 13 residues in the CDR3. V lost 2 bases, J lost 5 bases, and 7 bases lay in between. CDR3 sequence: CASSYVGDQPQHF. The CDR3 bases are TGTGCCAGCAGTTACGTGGGGGATCAGCCCCAGCATTTT.

This clonotype was recorded only once. A far bigger clonotype differs at one base, so this is likely a read error. The chain links TRBV28 to TRBJ2-1, with D tentatively TRBD1 (5 bases). The V end lost 6 bases, the J end lost 13 bases, and 16 bases lay between the germline ends. The CDR3 covers 12 residues. Germline values: CDR1 MDHEN, CDR2 SYDVKM. CDR3 sequence: CASRVGAETQFF. The CDR3 nucleotides read TGTGCCAGCAGGGTAGGGGCCGAGACCCAGTTCTTC.

At least ten counts were recorded for this clonotype. V and J are TRBV29-1 and TRBJ1-6; no definite D call. Germline CDR1 is SQVTM and CDR2 is ANQGSEA. The ends were cut back, 7 bases at V and 7 bases at J, with 14 bases in the middle. This CDR3 comprises 13 residues. The CDR3 sequence is CSAVVGGNSPLHF. The CDR3 nucleotides are TGCAGCGCCGTCGTTGGAGGAAATTCACCCCTCCACTTT.

This clonotype was picked up many times. The chain couples TRBV7-9 to TRBJ1-3, with TRBD1 as a possible D gene (6 bases). V lost 4 bases, J lost 2 bases, and 9 bases lay in between. The CDR3 is made up of 14 amino acids. Germline V gene sequence: CDR1 SEHNR, CDR2 FQNEAQ (reference sequence). CDR3 coding DNA: TGTGCCAGCAGCTCCCCAGGGGCTGGAAACACCATATATTTT. This encodes CASSSPGAGNTIYF. Using reference TRBV7-9 and TRBJ1-3 for the parts outside the CDR3, the full variable domain is DTGVSQNPRHKITKRGQNVTFRCDPISEHNRLYWYRQTLGQGPEFLTYFQNEAQLEKSRLLSDRFSAERPKGSFSTLEIQRTEQGDSAMYLCASSSPGAGNTIYFGEGSWLTVV.

Regarding this clonotype: One base separates it from a far larger clone, so it is likely a read error. This chain uses TRBV5-4 with TRBJ1-2; D ambiguous. This CDR3 is 14 amino acids long. The V gene's germline CDR1 is SGHNT and CDR2 YYREEE (reference sequence). V was clipped by 4 bases and J by 4 bases, with 14 bases between them. The CDR3 protein is CASSRCVAGYGYTF. As DNA, the CDR3 is TGTGCCAGCAGCCGTTGTGTGGCAGGCTATGGCTACACCTTC.

This clonotype was observed at least ten times. The V gene is TRBV6-4, the J gene TRBJ2-2, with D hard to call. V shed 3 bases and J shed 3 bases, with 20 bases lying between them. Germline V gene sequence: CDR1 MRHNA, CDR2 SNTAGT. The CDR3 has 18 residues. CDR3 protein: CASSESAKENPHTGELFF. The CDR3 region has the DNA TGTGCCAGCAGTGAGAGTGCGAAAGAGAACCCCCACACCGGGGAGCTGTTTTTT.

There are many counts of this clonotype. The V gene is TRBV3-1, the J gene TRBJ2-5, with no clear D. The CDR3 runs 15 residues. The V gene's germline CDR1 is LGHDT and CDR2 YNNKEL (reference sequence). Trimming stripped 0 bases from V and 4 bases from J, with 12 bases between. CDR3 sequence reads: CASSQDKGRRETQYF. CDR3 bases: TGTGCCAGCAGCCAAGATAAAGGGCGGCGAGAGACCCAGTACTTC.

This clonotype has a count of ten or more. V gene TRBV30 combines with J gene TRBJ2-3; TRBD2 agrees at 7 bases. J gave up 0 bases and V 8 bases, and 5 bases lay outside the gene matches. The CDR3 length is 13 residues. Germline V gene lookup returns CDR1 GTSNPN and CDR2 SVGIG (reference sequence). The CDR3 is CAGISGSTDTQYF. The CDR3 region has the DNA TGTGCCGGCATTAGCGGGAGCACAGATACGCAGTATTTT. Complete variable domain (other parts from reference TRBV30 and TRBJ2-3): SQTIHQWPATLVQPVGSPLSLECTVEGTSNPNLYWYRQAAGRGLQLLFYSVGIGQISSEVPQNLSASRPQDRQFILSSKKLLLSDSGFYLCAGISGSTDTQYFGPGTRLTVL.

This clonotype was counted ten times or more. The chain joins TRBV19 to TRBJ2-7, with D possibly called TRBD1 or TRBD2 (6 bases each). This CDR3 contains 19 residues. V lost 3 bases and J 4 bases, leaving 28 bases between the germline ends. Germline V gives CDR1 LNHDA, CDR2 SQIVND (reference sequence). CDR3 DNA: TGTGCCAGTAGTATTTTTGGGGGGCCGACAGTCCCACGAACGTACGAGCAGTACTTC. Translated, it gives CASSIFGGPTVPRTYEQYF.

The chain has TRBV21-1 and TRBJ1-2; TRBD1 was called by the table and not checked on the DNA. TRBV21-1 is tagged as a pseudogene. The CDR3 has 12 amino acids. CDR3 sequence: CASSKAGNGYTF. As DNA, the CDR3 is TGTGCCAGCAGCAAAGCCGGGAATGGCTACACCTTC.

Many counts were recorded for this clonotype. The chain recombines TRBV29-1 with TRBJ1-4, with 7 bases lining up with TRBD1. The V gene's germline CDR1 is SQVTM and CDR2 ANQGSEA. Trimming cost V 6 bases and J 5 bases; bases outside gene matches: 6. There are 13 residues in the CDR3. The CDR3 protein is CSVSRQGNEKLFF. The CDR3 nucleotides read TGCAGCGTCAGCCGACAGGGAAATGAAAAACTGTTTTTT.

This clonotype was observed at least ten times. The rearrangement uses TRBV5-1 and TRBJ1-1; the match to TRBD1 covers 10 bases. The CDR3 runs to 15 residues. The V segment lost 5 bases and the J segment 4 bases; nucleotides outside the gene matches: 8. Germline V gives CDR1 SGHRS, CDR2 YFSETQ. CDR3 coding DNA: TGCGCCAGCAGGGAACCGGGACAGGGGTTCACTGAAGCTTTCTTT. Its translation: CASREPGQGFTEAFF. Together with reference TRBV5-1 and TRBJ1-1, the CDR3 gives the full variable domain: KAGVTQTPRYLIKTRGQQVTLSCSPISGHRSVSWYQQTPGQGLQFLFEYFSETQRNKGNFPGRFSGRQFSNSRSEMNVSTLELGDSALYLCASREPGQGFTEAFFGQGTRLTVV.

There are many counts of this clonotype. The CDR3 sequence is CASSPYGGSNQPQHF. The CDR3 nucleotides are TGTGCCAGCAGTCCCTACGGGGGTAGCAATCAGCCCCAGCATTTT. This chain uses TRBV28 with TRBJ1-5, with a tentative D call TRBD1 (5 bases). Trimming stripped 5 bases from V and 0 bases from J, with 11 bases between. The CDR3 sequence is 15 residues long. Looked up from germline, CDR1 is MDHEN and CDR2 is SYDVKM.

In this sample, this clonotype is medium-sized. This chain joins TRBV4-2 and TRBJ2-7, with D tentatively TRBD1 or TRBD2 (5 bases each). CDR3 size: 17 residues. V gave up 1 base and J gave up 4 bases, with 20 bases separating them. Germline CDR1 reads LGHNA; CDR2 reads YNFKEQ. The CDR3 DNA is TGTGCCAGCAGCCAAGCCCAAAGTGGGGGAACCCTATACGAGCAGTACTTC. Translation gives CASSQAQSGGTLYEQYF.

The chain links TRBV20-1 to TRBJ1-1; D not certain. CDR1 and CDR2 from the germline V gene are DFQATT and SNEGSKA (reference sequence). The CDR3 contains 13 residues. V dropped 1 base and J dropped 11 bases, with 17 bases sitting between them. CDR3 DNA: TGCAGTGCTAGAGCTAGGCTGTCGAGTCGGGCTTTCTTT. The encoded protein is CSARARLSSRAFF.

This clonotype ranks as medium-sized. The CDR3 coding sequence is TGTGCCAGCAGCCCGCGACAGGGGTACAATGAGCAGTTCTTC. Amino acids: CASSPRQGYNEQFF. The chain has TRBV9 and TRBJ2-1; 8 positions agree with TRBD1. Germline values: CDR1 SGDLS, CDR2 YYNGEE. The CDR3 length is 14 residues. V trimming: 4 bases; J trimming: 4 bases; junction bases outside the gene matches: 4.

This clonotype was seen ten or more times. This chain uses TRBV7-9 with TRBJ2-3; D not resolved. V shed 5 bases and J shed 4 bases, with 10 bases lying between them. This CDR3 region has 13 residues. The germline V gene encodes CDR1 SEHNR and CDR2 FQNEAQ (reference sequence). The CDR3 DNA is TGTGCCAGCAGCCTTGGGTCCCCAGATACGCAGTATTTT. Translation gives CASSLGSPDTQYF.

This clonotype appeared many times. This sequence joins TRBV2 and TRBJ1-1; a weak D match, TRBD1 (5 bases). The ends were cut back, 4 bases at V and 0 bases at J, with 18 bases in the middle. CDR1 and CDR2 (germline): SNHLY, FYNNEI. This CDR3 spans 17 amino acids. The CDR3 loop reads CASSGDSLTGVNTEAFF. In DNA, the CDR3 is TGTGCCAGCAGTGGTGACAGCCTAACTGGGGTGAACACTGAAGCTTTCTTT.